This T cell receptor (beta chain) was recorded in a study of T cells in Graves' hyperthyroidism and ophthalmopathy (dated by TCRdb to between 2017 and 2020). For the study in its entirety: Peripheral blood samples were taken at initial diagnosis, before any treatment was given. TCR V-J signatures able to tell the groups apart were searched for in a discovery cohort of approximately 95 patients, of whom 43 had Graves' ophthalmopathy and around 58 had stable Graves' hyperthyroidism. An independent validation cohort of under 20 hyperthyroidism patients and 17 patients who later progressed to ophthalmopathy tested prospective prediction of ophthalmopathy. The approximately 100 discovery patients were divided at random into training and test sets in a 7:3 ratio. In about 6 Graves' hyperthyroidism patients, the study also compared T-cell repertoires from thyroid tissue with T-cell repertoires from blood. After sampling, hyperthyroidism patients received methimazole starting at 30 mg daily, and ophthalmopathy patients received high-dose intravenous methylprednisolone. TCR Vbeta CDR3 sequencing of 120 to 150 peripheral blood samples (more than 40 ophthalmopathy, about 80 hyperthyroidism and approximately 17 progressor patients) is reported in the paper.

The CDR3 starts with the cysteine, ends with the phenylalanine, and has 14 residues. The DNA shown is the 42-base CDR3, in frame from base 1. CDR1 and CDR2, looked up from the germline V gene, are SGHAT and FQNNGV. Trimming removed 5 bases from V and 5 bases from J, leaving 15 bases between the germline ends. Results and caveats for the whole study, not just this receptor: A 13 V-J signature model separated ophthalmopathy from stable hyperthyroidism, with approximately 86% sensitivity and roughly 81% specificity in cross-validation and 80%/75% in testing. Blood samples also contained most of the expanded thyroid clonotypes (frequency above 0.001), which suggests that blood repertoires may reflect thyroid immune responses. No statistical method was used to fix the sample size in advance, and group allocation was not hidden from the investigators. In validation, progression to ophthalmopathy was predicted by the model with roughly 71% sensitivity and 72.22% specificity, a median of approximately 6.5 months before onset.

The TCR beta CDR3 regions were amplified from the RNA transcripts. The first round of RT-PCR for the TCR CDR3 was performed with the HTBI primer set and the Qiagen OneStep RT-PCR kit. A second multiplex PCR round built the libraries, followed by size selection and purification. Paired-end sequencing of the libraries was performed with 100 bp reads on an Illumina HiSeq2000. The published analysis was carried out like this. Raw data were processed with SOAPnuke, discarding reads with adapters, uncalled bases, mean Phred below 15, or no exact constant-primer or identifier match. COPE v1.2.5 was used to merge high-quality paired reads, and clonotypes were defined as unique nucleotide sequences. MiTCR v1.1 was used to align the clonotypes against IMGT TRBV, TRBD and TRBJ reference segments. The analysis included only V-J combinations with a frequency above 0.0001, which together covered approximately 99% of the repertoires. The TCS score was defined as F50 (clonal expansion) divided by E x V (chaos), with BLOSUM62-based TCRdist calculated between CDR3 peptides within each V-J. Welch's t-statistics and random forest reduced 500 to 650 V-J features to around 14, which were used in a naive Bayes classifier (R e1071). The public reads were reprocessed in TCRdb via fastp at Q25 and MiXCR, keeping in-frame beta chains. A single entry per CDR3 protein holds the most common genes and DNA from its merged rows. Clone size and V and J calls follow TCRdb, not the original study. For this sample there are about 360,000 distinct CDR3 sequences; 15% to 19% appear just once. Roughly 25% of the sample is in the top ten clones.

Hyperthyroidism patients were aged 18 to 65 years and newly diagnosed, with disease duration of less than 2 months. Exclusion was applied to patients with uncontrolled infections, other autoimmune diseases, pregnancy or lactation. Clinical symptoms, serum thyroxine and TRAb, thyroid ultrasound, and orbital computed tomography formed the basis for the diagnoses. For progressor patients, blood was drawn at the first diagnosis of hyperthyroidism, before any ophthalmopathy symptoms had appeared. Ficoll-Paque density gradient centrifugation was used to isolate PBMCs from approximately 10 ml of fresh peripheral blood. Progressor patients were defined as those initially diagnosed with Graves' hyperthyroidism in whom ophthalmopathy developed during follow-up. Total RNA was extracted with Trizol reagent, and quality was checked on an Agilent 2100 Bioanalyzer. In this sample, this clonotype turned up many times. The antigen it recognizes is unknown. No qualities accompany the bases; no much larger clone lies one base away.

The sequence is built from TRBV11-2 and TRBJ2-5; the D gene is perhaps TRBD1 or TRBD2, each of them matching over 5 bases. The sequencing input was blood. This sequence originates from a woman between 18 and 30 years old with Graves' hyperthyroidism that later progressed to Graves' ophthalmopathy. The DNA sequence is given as TGTGCCAGCAGCCGGGCAGGGCCGGGGGAGACCCAGTACTTC. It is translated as CASSRAGPGETQYF.